The source of this TCR beta chain is a study of regulatory T cells in long-lasting Graves disease. Study observations and caveats: New patients shared around 920 public clonotypes, fewer than the approximately 2,700 shared by persistent patients. Persistent Graves' patients showed reduced TCR diversity versus newly diagnosed patients.

This clonotype was seen more than once but under ten times. Antigen: not known. Time point reported: persistent/refractory GD, antithyroid drugs over 5 years with positive TRAb. The authors made the TCR library using RNA they extracted from PBMCs. It was an endocrinology department in Xi'an, China, that provided the patients. Arm-PCR with iRepertoire HTBI primers amplified the CDR3 regions for these TCR beta libraries. A single record per CDR3 protein comes from TCRdb applying MiXCR to the multiplex PCR reads. The data show 310,000 or so distinct CDR3 sequences, roughly 21% seen once. This TCR was sampled from a female donor with Graves disease. The sample in question was peripheral blood mononuclear cells (PBMCs), obtained when the disease was refractory, from a patient treated with antithyroid drugs.

Here the CDR3 DNA reads TGCGCCAGCAGCCCGGGACTAGCGAACACAGATACGCAGTATTTT. Translated: CASSPGLANTDTQYF. The chain carries TRBV5-1 and TRBJ2-3; 10 bases align to TRBD2. The CDR3 is 15 amino acids. Germline CDR1 and CDR2: SGHRS and YFSETQ. V lost 4 bases, J lost 2 bases, and 4 bases stayed unmatched.